This TCR beta chain was captured in a study of OX40 agonist ivuxolimab in advanced cancers. Study-wide points: The study found that CD8+ T cells averaged more expanded clones than CD4+.

The CDR3 is made up of 14 amino acids. CDR1 LNHDA and CDR2 SQIVND come from the germline V gene (reference sequence). Trimming shortened V by 5 bases and J by 6 bases, and 13 bases separated the two germline ends. The count of this clone is one. The target antigen is unknown. TCRdb's table, derived via immunoSEQ multiplex PCR, lists solely in-frame clones and lacks some. Counted here are 45,000 to 50,000 clones, about nine tenths occurring once; the ten biggest clones make up 19%. This chain uses TRBV19 with TRBJ2-2, with D perhaps matching TRBD2 (5 bases). This clonotype was sampled from an adult with an advanced solid tumor such as melanoma, head and neck, liver or kidney cancer. Sequences were derived from CD4+ or CD8+ T cells sorted from blood, sampled in a trial of the OX40 agonist ivuxolimab. CDR3 sequence: CASSPRVAPGELFF. CDR3 bases: TGTGCCAGTAGTCCCCGGGTAGCGCCCGGGGAGCTGTTTTTT. Looking up the rest from reference TRBV19 and TRBJ2-2 gives the full variable domain: DGGITQSPKYLFRKEGQNVTLSCEQNLNHDAMYWYRQDPGQGLRLIYYSQIVNDFQKGDIAEGYSVSREKKESFPLTVTSAQKNPTAFYLCASSPRVAPGELFFGEGSRLTVL.